Given below is one TCR beta chain in context. Its antigen is unknown. No per-base quality is available; no much larger clone lies one base away. Libraries were prepared through the immunoSEQ multiplex PCR assay. The multiplex PCR relied on a mix of 60 forward primers for TCR Vbeta segments and 13 reverse primers for TCR Jbeta segments. The CDR3 region of rearranged TCR beta genes was amplified from genomic DNA by a multiplex PCR assay. The amplified TCR beta libraries were sequenced on the Illumina HiSeq System as 87-base-pair reads. The original pipeline was this. In a later analysis, tens of millions of unique TCR beta chains were counted across the 666 repertoires, and roughly 11 million of these chains were shared by at least two donors. A nearest-neighbor algorithm error-corrected the raw reads and collapsed the reads into unique sequences, merging closely related sequences to remove PCR and sequencing errors. Alignment of CDR3 sequences to IMGT reference sequences was used to assign V, D and J gene segments. For a sequence to be retained, a match of at least six nucleotides was required to both a V gene segment and a J gene segment. Rearrangements were classified as productive when the CDR3 lacked stop codons and remained in frame with V and J, and all other rearrangements were classified as non-productive. CDR3 was defined by IMGT convention, running from the second conserved V-encoded cysteine to the conserved J-encoded phenylalanine. The earlier analysis of 587 of the donors excluded sequences that lacked an unambiguous match to a single V gene segment. An earlier analysis of 450 to 650 of the donors called V segments functional above 56.7% productive rearrangements and segregating when the between-donor standard deviation exceeded 5%. A statistical classification framework was developed to diagnose cytomegalovirus status using the catalog of TCR beta chain sequences. A later analysis assigned V and J genes by comparing TCR nucleotide sequences with IMGT/GENE-DB human TR gene sequences. In a later analysis, CDR3 sequences and most-parsimonious VDJ recombination scenarios were assigned using the TCRdist pipeline. A later analysis defined each TCR beta chain by its CDR3 amino acid sequence plus V-gene family, and excluded reads lacking a unique V-gene family. To address suspected cross-contamination and a sequencing artifact, a later analysis removed several hundred highly shared, low-generation-probability nucleotide sequences. In a later analysis, a clonal expansion index was calculated for each public chain from normalized within-repertoire ranks of inferred template counts. Generation probabilities in a later analysis came from a VDJ recombination model fitted to out-of-frame rearrangements, and those results were checked against IGoR. In a later analysis, hypergeometric tests were used to score TCR-TCR, TCR-HLA and TCR-CMV co-occurrence, with a repertoire-size bias correction applied to TCR pairs. A later analysis estimated false discovery rates by permuting HLA or CMV assignments 20 times. In a later analysis, co-occurring TCRs were grouped using DBSCAN, with TCRdist sequence similarity added in when clustering inside HLA-allele-positive subsets. Repertoires with fewer than 30,000 or more than 120,000 public chains were left out of co-occurrence clustering, as were about 5 repertoires with anomalous nucleotide sharing. Imported from immuneACCESS, the table was reduced by TCRdb to in-frame sequences with V and J called. These copies leave out some clones; in studies compared against another copy, an unresolved V gene accounts for under half, and the cause of the remainder is not known. V and J calls and clone size follow that table, whereas D and trimming were derived from the DNA. The sample has tens of thousands of clones on record, about a tenth of them singletons. Of the sample, approximately 24% falls within the top ten clones.

The data originate from a study of cytomegalovirus exposure and HLA in healthy donors (dated by TCRdb to about 2017). Regarding the research as a whole: An earlier analysis of several hundred of the donors reported roughly 300 Gb of sequence data and 100 million to 140 million unique TCR beta sequences from approximately 180 million T cells. In a later analysis, previously published TCR beta repertoires from 666 donors were re-analyzed and high-resolution HLA genotyping was added so that TCR occurrence patterns could be studied. The aim of the study was to test whether cataloging public T cell receptors could identify signatures of past pathogen exposure. Typing coverage varied by locus: about 620-630 donors for A, B, C, DRB1 and DQB1; about 520 for DQA1; more than 600 for DPA1; 400 to 480 for DPB1. In a later genetic analysis, genome-wide SNP genotypes for about 65% of the roughly 700 donors were used, and that subset was treated as a discovery cohort. High-throughput TCR immunosequencing, statistical association of individual TCRs with disease status, and machine learning were combined to predict cytomegalovirus infection status. Because of strong linkage in the cohort, four to six DR-DQ haplotypes were treated as single units for association and clustering. Both class I and class II loci were covered by HLA typing, at four-digit resolution. Of the 300 to 500 genotyped donors, 80% to 90% were placed in the genetic ancestry cluster associated with self-reported Caucasian donors. Among some 400 genotyped donors of the cohort, an average of 235,054 unique TCR beta nucleotide sequences were sequenced per donor, around a sixth of them non-productive. An early release covering 550 to 700 HLA-typed donors comprised roughly 300 gigabases of sequencing data and around 85 million unique TCR sequences. Rather than using new phenotypic data, the later analysis identified candidate immune exposures from TCR beta sequences and from how often those sequences occurred across donors. All discovery cohort repertoires had been generated using a single sequencing platform. To decide whether each TCR beta V gene segment behaved as functional or pseudogenic, an earlier analysis of some 580 of the donors relied on high-throughput TCR beta sequencing. Besides the first cohort of under 700 subjects, a separate validation cohort made up of 120 different subjects was used. Using immunosequencing, the study profiled T cell repertoires from roughly 650 subjects and related those repertoires to cytomegalovirus serostatus. Donor age, sex, ethnicity and CMV serostatus were compiled together with the repertoire data. Overall study results and their limits: Three of the identified cytomegalovirus-associated TCR beta chains were confirmed in vitro to be specific for cytomegalovirus antigens. According to a later analysis, parvovirus B19, influenza, CMV and Epstein-Barr virus appeared linked to several top co-occurrence clusters. According to a later analysis, most CMV-associated TCR beta chains appeared to be HLA-restricted, and the HLA associations seemed to be driven largely by CMV exposure. A cluster of highly shared sequence variants was judged likely to be a technical artifact of the sequencing pipeline. When HLA alleles, especially DR and DQ, strongly co-occurred, attributing TCR associations to individual alleles was difficult. Compared with the roughly 670-donor mean, donors in an Asian-associated ancestry cluster had fewer N-insertions in productive TCRs, according to a later genetic analysis. In a later analysis, 16,951 TCR beta sequences were associated with specific HLA alleles at a false discovery rate of 0.05. The study listed 164 TCR beta chains as associated with cytomegalovirus. Because the 87-base-pair reads could not distinguish some IMGT-functional V segments, including TRBV6-2 and TRBV6-3, those segments were excluded. Correlated functional status among segregating V segments might be attributable to linkage disequilibrium, but an unknown experimental factor could not be ruled out. Fewer than 20 rarely observed V segments, including chromosome 9 orphons, were excluded from the earlier analysis of just under 600 of the donors because counts were too low. HLA typing was unavailable for some donors at each locus, so association tests used only the typed subset. Presence/absence analyses assumed roughly uniform sequencing depth across donors, an assumption that may not hold. An association between a missense DCLRE1C variant and V-gene and J-gene trimming of TCR beta chains was found in a later genetic analysis and replicated in an independent cohort. The authors suggested that the approach could potentially be extended to other disease states and immunological phenotypes. For the cohort, immune exposure information was limited to CMV serostatus. A later analysis found that TCR association rates varied across HLA loci, with DRB1 alleles showing the most associated TCRs and HLA-C alleles the fewest. A further reported finding was that TCR beta sequences accurately predicted the HLA-A and HLA-B alleles for most subjects in the first cohort. In a later analysis, HLA-associated TCR beta chains were found to be more clonally expanded and to have lower generation probabilities than equally common non-associated chains. In an earlier analysis of roughly 560 of the donors, most TCR beta V segments were observed in productive rearrangements about 87% or about 30% of the time, broadly matching IMGT annotations. Across donors, most TCR sequences were observed very rarely, whereas some public TCRs were present in many individuals. The cohort was sequenced for TCR beta chains only, and without alpha or paired-chain data the features that could be detected were limited. In both the original and validation cohorts, the classifier was reported to diagnose cytomegalovirus status with high specificity and sensitivity.

V is trimmed back by 4 bases and J by 9 bases, and the junction contains 17 bases that no gene match accounts for. Reading the germline V gene (reference sequence) gives CDR1 MNHEY and CDR2 SMNVEV. CDR3 length: 17 amino acids, cysteine to phenylalanine. Only the CDR3 DNA stays, 51 bases, in frame from base 1. The cohort comprised around 700 healthy bone marrow donors. Cohort members were all nominally healthy when sampled, although unrecorded immune exposures were likely present. The donor was CMV seropositive and was included in the group of 290 or so seropositive cohort members. Every donor gave a peripheral blood sample, and the peripheral blood mononuclear cells from that sample were used for TCR beta sequencing. Genomic DNA was extracted from the blood cell samples with the Qiagen DNeasy Blood Extraction Kit.

This TCR came from a man aged 55 to 70 in good health and CMV-seropositive. The sequenced sample consisted of PBMCs. The rearrangement joined TRBV27 to TRBJ2-2, with TRBD1 identical over 7 junction bases. The sequence in DNA is TGTGCCAGCAGTTGGGGCAGGGGGTTTTCAAGGGGGCGGGAGCTGTTTTTT. Its translation is CASSWGRGFSRGRELFF.